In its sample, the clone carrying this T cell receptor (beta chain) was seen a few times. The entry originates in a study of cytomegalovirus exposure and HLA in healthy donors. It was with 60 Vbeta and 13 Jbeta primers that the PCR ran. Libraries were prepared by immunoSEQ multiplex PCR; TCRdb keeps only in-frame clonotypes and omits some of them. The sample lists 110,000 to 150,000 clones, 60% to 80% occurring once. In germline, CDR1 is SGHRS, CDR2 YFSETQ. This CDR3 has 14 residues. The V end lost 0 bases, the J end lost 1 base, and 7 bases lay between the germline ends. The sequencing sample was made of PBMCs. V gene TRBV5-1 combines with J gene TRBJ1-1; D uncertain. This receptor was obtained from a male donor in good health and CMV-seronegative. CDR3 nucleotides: TGCGCCAGCAGCTTGGCAGCGGAGAACACTGAAGCTTTCTTT. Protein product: CASSLAAENTEAFF.